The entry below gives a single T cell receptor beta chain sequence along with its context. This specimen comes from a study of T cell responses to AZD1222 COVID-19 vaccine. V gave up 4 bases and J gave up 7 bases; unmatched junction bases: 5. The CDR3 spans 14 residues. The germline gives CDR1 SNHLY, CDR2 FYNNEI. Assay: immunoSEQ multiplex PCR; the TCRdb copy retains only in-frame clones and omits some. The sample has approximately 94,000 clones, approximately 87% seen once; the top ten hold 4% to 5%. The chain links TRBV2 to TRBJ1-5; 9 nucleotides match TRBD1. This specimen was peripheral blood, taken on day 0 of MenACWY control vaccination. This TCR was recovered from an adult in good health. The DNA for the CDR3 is TGTGCCAGCAGTGGGGACAGGGACGGACAGCCCCAGCATTTT. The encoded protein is CASSGDRDGQPQHF.